The clone carrying this T cell receptor beta chain was seen repeatedly, ten times or more. Its antigen remains unidentified. This sample stems from a study of CD8 T cells in ankylosing spondylitis. General study findings and limits: Enrichment of disease-linked clones was reportedly significant in matched ankylosing spondylitis synovial fluid. Within peripheral blood, clones linked to disease were CD8+ and relatively rare. Earlier work had already found some motif variants in reactive arthritis synovial fluid and blood. Ankylosing spondylitis blood appeared to carry a characteristic TCR beta motif of roughly 8 highly homologous variants.

Quantitative 5'-RACE with molecular barcodes generated TCR beta libraries. A single record per CDR3 protein comes from TCRdb applying MiXCR to the 5' RACE reads. The data hold about 480,000 distinct CDR3 sequences, with roughly 17% observed a single time. V was trimmed by 2 bases and J by 2 bases, leaving 14 bases between them. Germline CDR1 KGHDR, CDR2 SFDVKD. The CDR3 consists of 16 residues. This receptor was taken from a male donor with ankylosing spondylitis. The V gene is TRBV24-1, the J gene TRBJ2-5; D unclear. The sequencing sample was made of blood, either unsorted or a sorted T cell fraction (not recorded which). The CDR3 region has the DNA TGTGCCACCAGTGATTCCCTCGCTTACCCACAAGAGACCCAGTACTTC. It is translated as CATSDSLAYPQETQYF.